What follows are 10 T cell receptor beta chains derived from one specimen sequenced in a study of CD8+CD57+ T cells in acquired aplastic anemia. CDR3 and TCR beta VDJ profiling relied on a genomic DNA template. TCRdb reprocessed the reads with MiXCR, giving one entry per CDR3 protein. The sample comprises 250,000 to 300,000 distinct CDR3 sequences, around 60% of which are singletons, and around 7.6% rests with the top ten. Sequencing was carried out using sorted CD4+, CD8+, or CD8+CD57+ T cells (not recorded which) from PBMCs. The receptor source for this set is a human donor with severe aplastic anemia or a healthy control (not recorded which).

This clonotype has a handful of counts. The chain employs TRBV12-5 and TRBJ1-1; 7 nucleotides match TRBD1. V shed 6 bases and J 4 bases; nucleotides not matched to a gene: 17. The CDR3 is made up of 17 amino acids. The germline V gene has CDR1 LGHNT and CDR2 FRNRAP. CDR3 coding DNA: TGTGCTAGTGGCCAGATAGAAAAAACAGGGGCGGGCACTGAAGCTTTCTTT. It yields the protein CASGQIEKTGAGTEAFF.

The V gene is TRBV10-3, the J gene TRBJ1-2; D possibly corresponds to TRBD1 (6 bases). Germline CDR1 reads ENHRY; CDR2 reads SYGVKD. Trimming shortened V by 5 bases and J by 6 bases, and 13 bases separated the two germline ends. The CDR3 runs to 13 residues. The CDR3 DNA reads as TGTGCCATCAGTTTGGACAGACCTGATGGCTACACCTTC. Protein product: CAISLDRPDGYTF.

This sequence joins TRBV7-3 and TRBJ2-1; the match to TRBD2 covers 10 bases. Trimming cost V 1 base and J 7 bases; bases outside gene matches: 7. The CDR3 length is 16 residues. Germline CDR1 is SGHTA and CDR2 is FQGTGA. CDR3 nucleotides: TGTGCCAGCAGCTTAATGGCTAGCGGGAGAATGAATGAGCAGTTCTTC. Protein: CASSLMASGRMNEQFF.

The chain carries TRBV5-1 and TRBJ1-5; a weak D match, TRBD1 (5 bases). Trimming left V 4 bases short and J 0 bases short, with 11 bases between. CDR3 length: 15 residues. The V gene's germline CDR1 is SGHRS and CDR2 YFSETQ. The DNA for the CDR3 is TGCGCCAGCAGCGTTGGGACGGCTAGCAATCAGCCCCAGCATTTT. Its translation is CASSVGTASNQPQHF.

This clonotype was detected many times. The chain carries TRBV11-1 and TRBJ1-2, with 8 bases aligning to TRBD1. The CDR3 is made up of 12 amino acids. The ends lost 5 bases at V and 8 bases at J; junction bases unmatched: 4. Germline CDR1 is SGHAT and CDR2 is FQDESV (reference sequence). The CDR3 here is CASSPDRVGYTF. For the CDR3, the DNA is TGTGCCAGCAGCCCGGACAGGGTCGGCTACACCTTC.

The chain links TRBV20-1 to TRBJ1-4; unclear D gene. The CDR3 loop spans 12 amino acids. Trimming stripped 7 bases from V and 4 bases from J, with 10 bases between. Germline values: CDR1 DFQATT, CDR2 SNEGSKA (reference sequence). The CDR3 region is CSDTGSNEKLFF. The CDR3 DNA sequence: TGCAGTGACACGGGGAGTAATGAAAAACTGTTTTTT.

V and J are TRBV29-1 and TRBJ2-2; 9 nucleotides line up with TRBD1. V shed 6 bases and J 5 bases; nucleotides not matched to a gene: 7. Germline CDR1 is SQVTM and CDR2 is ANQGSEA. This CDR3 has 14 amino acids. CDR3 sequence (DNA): TGCAGCGTAGGGACAGGGAGAGGAACCGGGGAGCTGTTTTTT. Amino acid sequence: CSVGTGRGTGELFF.

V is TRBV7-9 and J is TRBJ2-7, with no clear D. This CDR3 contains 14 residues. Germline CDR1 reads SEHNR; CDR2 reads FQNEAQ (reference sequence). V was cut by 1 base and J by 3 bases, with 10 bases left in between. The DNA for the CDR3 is TGTGCCAGCAGCTTAGGTTTAGGCCGCTACGAGCAGTACTTC. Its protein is CASSLGLGRYEQYF.

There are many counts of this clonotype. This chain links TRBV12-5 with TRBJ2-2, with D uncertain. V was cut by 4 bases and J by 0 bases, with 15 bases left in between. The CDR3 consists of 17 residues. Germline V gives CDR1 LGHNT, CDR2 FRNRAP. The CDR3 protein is CASGSLSAYANTGELFF. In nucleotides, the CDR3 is TGTGCTAGTGGTTCCCTCTCGGCCTACGCGAACACCGGGGAGCTGTTTTTT.

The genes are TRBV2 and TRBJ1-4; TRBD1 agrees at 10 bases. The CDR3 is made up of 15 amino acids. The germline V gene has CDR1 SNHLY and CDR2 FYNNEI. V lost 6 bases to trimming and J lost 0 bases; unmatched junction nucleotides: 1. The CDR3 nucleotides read TGTGCCAGCAGCGGACAGGGGGCAACTAATGAAAAACTGTTTTTT. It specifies CASSGQGATNEKLFF.